Below, 9 T cell receptor beta chains from the same sample are listed, as sequenced in a study of spatial heterogeneity in lung cancer. These TCRs' antigens remain unknown. Time point reported: sample taken at primary tumor resection. The study, taken as a whole, reports: Intratumoral expanded alpha and beta TCR counts were found to track tumor mutation counts.

TCRdb redid the calling of the 5' RACE reads with MiXCR, one entry per CDR3 protein. Of over 25,000 distinct CDR3 sequences in the sample, approximately 6.9% were seen once. The material sequenced was lung tumor tissue, taken at surgery. Receptors originate from a male donor with early-stage non-small cell lung cancer.

At least ten counts were recorded for this clonotype. V usage is TRBV27 and J usage is TRBJ2-5; D is unresolved. The V and J ends lost 3 bases and 7 bases respectively, with 12 bases between them. The CDR3 sequence is 13 residues long. Germline-derived CDR1 and CDR2 are MNHEY and SMNVEV (reference sequence). This CDR3 reads CASSLKPSGTQYF. The CDR3 DNA is TGTGCCAGCAGTTTGAAACCCTCGGGGACCCAGTACTTC.

This clonotype came up many times. This chain connects TRBV12-3 or TRBV12-4 to TRBJ2-1; TRBD1 might be the D (6 bases). Trimming removed 6 bases at V and 8 bases at J, with 17 bases between. The CDR3 is 14 amino acids. CDR3 amino acids: CASSTPRGTDEQFF. The CDR3 DNA reads as TGTGCCAGCAGCACGCCCAGGGGTACGGATGAGCAGTTCTTC.

This clonotype was recorded a few times. One base away lies a much larger clone, so this may be a sequencing read error. The V gene is TRBV28, the J gene TRBJ2-4; tentatively, D is TRBD1 (6 bases). CDR3 length equals 13 residues. The ends were cut back, 7 bases at V and 4 bases at J, with 11 bases in the middle. Germline CDR1 and CDR2: MDHEN and SYDVKM. The CDR3 protein is CASIDRKKNIQYF. Here the CDR3 DNA reads TGTGCCAGCATTGACAGGAAAAAAAACATTCAGTACTTC.

This clonotype showed up many times. The chain's CDR3 is CASSLSRGREQFF. The CDR3 nucleotides read TGTGCCAGCAGTTTATCAAGGGGTCGTGAGCAGTTCTTC. This chain joins TRBV28 and TRBJ2-1, with D perhaps matching TRBD1 (5 bases). The CDR3 is 13 residues long. The ends were cut back, 1 base at V and 9 bases at J, with 10 bases in the middle. CDR1 is MDHEN, CDR2 SYDVKM, per germline.

The V call is TRBV20-1, the J call TRBJ1-6; unclear D gene. Germline assignment: CDR1 DFQATT and CDR2 SNEGSKA (reference sequence). This CDR3 spans 13 amino acids. The V gene lost 0 bases and the J gene lost 7 bases, with 7 bases spanning the gap. The CDR3 reads CSARDLYNSPLHF. DNA of the CDR3: TGCAGTGCTAGAGATCTCTACAATTCACCCCTCCACTTT.

This clonotype was counted only a few times. The chain is built from TRBV5-1 and TRBJ2-3, with unresolved D. The CDR3 sequence is 13 residues long. The germline V and J ends were trimmed by 0 bases and 3 bases, with 5 bases remaining between them. Per germline, CDR1 SGHRS and CDR2 YFSETQ. CDR3 residues: CASSLEGTDTQYF. The CDR3 region has the DNA TGCGCCAGCAGCTTGGAGGGTACAGATACGCAGTATTTT. The full variable domain, with the rest looked up from reference TRBV5-1 and TRBJ2-3, is KAGVTQTPRYLIKTRGQQVTLSCSPISGHRSVSWYQQTPGQGLQFLFEYFSETQRNKGNFPGRFSGRQFSNSRSEMNVSTLELGDSALYLCASSLEGTDTQYFGPGTRLTVL.

The chain employs TRBV5-1 and TRBJ1-5; 7 bases are a match to TRBD1. The length of the CDR3 is 13 residues. V lost 5 bases and J lost 4; bases outside the gene matches: 3. Germline-derived CDR1 and CDR2 are SGHRS and YFSETQ. The CDR3 is CASRSDRNQPQHF. The CDR3 DNA is TGCGCCAGCAGGTCGGACAGGAATCAGCCCCAGCATTTT.

This rearrangement joins TRBV24-1 to TRBJ2-2; no firm D call. The CDR3 runs to 15 residues. V was pared by 2 bases and J by 2 bases, with 8 bases between. The germline gives CDR1 KGHDR, CDR2 SFDVKD. The CDR3 reads CATSDSVTNTGELFF. The CDR3 nucleotides read TGTGCCACCAGTGATTCGGTGACAAACACCGGGGAGCTGTTTTTT.

This clonotype was observed a handful of times. This sequence joins TRBV20-1 and TRBJ1-5; D is possibly TRBD1 (5 bases). V lost 1 base to trimming and J lost 7 bases, with 11 bases between them. The CDR3 extends over 13 amino acids. Germline loops: CDR1 DFQATT, CDR2 SNEGSKA (reference sequence). For the CDR3, the DNA is TGCAGTGCTAGAGCCGACAGAACCCAGCCCCAGCATTTT. Translation gives CSARADRTQPQHF.